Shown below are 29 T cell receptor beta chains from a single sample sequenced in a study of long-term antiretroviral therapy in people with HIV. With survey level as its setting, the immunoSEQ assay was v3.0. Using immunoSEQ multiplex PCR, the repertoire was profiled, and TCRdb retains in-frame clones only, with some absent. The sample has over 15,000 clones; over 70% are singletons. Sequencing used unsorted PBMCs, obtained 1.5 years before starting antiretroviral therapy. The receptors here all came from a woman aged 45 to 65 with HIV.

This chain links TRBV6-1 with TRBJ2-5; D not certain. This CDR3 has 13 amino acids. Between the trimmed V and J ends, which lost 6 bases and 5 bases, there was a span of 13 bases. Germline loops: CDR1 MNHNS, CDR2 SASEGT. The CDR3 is CASSQDRRETQYF. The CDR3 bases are TGTGCCAGCAGCCAGGACCGGCGGGAGACCCAGTACTTC.

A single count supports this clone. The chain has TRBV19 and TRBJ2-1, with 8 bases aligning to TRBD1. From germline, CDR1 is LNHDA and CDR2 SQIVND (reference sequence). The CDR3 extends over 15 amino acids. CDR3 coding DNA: TGTGCAGTAGGGACAGGTCGACGGGCCTACAATGAGCAGTTCTTC. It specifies CAVGTGRRAYNEQFF.

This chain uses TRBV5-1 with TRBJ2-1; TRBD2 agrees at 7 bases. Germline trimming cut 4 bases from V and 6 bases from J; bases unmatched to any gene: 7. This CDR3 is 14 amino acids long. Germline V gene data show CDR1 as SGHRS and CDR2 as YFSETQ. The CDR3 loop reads CASSLGGGTNEQFF. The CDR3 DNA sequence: TGCGCCAGCAGCCTTGGGGGGGGTACCAATGAGCAGTTCTTC.

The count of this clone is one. The CDR3 DNA is TGTGCCAGCAGCTTATTCGGGGCGGGAGAGACCCAGTACTTC. Translating gives CASSLFGAGETQYF. The chain couples TRBV7-7 to TRBJ2-5; either TRBD1 or TRBD2 may supply D (5 bases each). Germline-derived CDR1 and CDR2 are SSHAT and FNYEAQ (reference sequence). V was pared by 2 bases and J by 4 bases, with 11 bases between. The CDR3 has 14 amino acids.

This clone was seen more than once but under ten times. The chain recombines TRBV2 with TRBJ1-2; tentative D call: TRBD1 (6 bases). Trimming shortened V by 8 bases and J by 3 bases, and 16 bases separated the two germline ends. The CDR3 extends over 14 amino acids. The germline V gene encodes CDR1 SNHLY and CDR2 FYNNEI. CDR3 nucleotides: TGTGCCAGCCCTCCGGGACAAATAGACTATGGCTACACCTTC. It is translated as CASPPGQIDYGYTF. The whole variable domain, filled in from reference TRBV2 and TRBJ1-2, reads EPEVTQTPSHQVTQMGQEVILRCVPISNHLYFYWYRQILGQKVEFLVSFYNNEISEKSEIFDDQFSVERPDGSNFTLKIRSTKLEDSAMYFCASPPGQIDYGYTFGSGTRLTVV.

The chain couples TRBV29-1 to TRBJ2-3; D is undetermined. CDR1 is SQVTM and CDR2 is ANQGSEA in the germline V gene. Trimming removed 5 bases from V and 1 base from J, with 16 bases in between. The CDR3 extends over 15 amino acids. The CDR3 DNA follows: TGCAGCGTTATTTTCGGGCAGGCCCGCACAGATACGCAGTATTTT. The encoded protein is CSVIFGQARTDTQYF.

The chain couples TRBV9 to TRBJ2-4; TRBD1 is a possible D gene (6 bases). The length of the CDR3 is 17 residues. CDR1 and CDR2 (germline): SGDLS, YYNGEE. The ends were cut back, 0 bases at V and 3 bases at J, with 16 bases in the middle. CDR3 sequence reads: CASSVEGTWGHKNIQYF. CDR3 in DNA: TGTGCCAGCAGCGTAGAGGGGACATGGGGGCACAAAAACATTCAGTACTTC. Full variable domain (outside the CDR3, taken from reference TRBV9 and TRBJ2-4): DSGVTQTPKHLITATGQRVTLRCSPRSGDLSVYWYQQSLDQGLQFLIQYYNGEERAKGNILERFSAQQFPDLHSELNLSSLELGDSALYFCASSVEGTWGHKNIQYFGAGTRLSVL.

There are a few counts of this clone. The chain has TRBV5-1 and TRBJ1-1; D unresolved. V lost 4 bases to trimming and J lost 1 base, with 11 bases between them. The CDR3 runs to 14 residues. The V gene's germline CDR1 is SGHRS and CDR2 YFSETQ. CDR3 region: CASSLLWKNTEAFF. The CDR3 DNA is TGCGCCAGCAGCCTTCTATGGAAGAACACTGAAGCTTTCTTT.

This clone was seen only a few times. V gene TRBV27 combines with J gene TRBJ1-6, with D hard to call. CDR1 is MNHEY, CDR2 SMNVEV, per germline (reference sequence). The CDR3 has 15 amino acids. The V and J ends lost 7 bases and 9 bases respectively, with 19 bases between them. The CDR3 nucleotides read TGTGCCAGCACCGCCTTCGGCCCTAGTGCTTCACCCCTCCACTTT. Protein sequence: CASTAFGPSASPLHF.

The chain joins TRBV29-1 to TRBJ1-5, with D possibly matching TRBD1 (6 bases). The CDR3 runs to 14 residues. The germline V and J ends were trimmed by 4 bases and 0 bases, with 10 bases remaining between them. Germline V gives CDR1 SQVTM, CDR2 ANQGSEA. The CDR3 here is CSVAGAGSNQPQHF. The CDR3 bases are TGCAGCGTTGCAGGGGCTGGTAGCAATCAGCCCCAGCATTTT.

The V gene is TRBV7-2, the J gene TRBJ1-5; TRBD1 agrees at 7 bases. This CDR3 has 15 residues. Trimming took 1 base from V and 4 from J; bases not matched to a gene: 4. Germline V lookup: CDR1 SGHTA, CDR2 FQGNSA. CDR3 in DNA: TGTGCCAGCAGCTTAGATAGCAGGGGGAATCAGCCCCAGCATTTT. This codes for CASSLDSRGNQPQHF.

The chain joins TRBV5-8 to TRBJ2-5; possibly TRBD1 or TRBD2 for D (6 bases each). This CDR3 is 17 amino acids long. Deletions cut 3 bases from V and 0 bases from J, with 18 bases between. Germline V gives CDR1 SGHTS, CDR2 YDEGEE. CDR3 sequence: CASSSRVGGSYQETQYF. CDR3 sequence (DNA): TGTGCCAGCAGCTCCCGGGTCGGGGGCTCGTACCAAGAGACCCAGTACTTC.

CDR3 sequence reads: CASSPGLAYQETQYF. The CDR3 region has the DNA TGCGCCAGCAGCCCGGGACTCGCGTACCAAGAGACCCAGTACTTC. The rearrangement joins TRBV5-1 to TRBJ2-5, with D perhaps TRBD2 (6 bases). The length of the CDR3 is 15 residues. Germline CDR1 is SGHRS and CDR2 is YFSETQ. V lost 4 bases to trimming and J lost 0 bases, with 13 bases between them.

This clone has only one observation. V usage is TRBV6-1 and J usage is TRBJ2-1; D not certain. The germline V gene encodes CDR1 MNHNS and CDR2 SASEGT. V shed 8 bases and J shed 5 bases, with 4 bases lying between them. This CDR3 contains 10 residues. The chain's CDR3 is CASRNNEQFF. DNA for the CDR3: TGTGCCAGCCGCAACAATGAGCAGTTCTTC.

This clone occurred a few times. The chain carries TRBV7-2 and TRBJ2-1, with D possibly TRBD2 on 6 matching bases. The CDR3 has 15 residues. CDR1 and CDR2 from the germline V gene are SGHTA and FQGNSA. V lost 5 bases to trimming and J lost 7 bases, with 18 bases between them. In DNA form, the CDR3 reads TGTGCCAGCAGCCCCGAGTGGGGGGTAAGGAATGAGCAGTTCTTC. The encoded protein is CASSPEWGVRNEQFF.

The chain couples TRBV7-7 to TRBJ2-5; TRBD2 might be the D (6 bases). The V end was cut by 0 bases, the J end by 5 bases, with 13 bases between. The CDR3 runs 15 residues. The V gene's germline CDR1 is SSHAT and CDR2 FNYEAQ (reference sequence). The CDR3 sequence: CASSLAGGGGETQYF. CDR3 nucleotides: TGTGCCAGCAGCTTAGCGGGAGGCGGCGGGGAGACCCAGTACTTC.

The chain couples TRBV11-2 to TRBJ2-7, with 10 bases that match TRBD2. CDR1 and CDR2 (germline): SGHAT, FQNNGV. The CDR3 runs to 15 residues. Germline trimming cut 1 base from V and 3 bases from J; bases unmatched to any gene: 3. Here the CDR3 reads CASSLGAGGDYEQYV. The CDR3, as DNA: TGTGCCAGCAGCTTAGGAGCGGGGGGGGACTACGAGCAGTACGTC.

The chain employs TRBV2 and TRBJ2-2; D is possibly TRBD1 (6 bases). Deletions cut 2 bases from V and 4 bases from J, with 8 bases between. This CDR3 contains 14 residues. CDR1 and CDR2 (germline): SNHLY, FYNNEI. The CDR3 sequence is CASSEHRATGELFF. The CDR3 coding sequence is TGTGCCAGCAGTGAACACAGGGCCACCGGGGAGCTGTTTTTT.

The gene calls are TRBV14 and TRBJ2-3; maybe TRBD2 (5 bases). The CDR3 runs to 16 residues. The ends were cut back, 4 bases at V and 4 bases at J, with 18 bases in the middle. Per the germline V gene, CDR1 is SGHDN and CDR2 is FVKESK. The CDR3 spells CASSPRGGLMADTQYF. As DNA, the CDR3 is TGTGCCAGCAGCCCCCGAGGCGGACTTATGGCAGATACGCAGTATTTT.

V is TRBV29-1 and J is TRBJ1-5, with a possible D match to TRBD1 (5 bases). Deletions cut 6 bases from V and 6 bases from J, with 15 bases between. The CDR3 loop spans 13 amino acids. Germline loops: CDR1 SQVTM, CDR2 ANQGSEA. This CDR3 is CSVHGGFGQPQHF. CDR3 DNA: TGCAGCGTCCATGGGGGATTTGGTCAGCCCCAGCATTTT.

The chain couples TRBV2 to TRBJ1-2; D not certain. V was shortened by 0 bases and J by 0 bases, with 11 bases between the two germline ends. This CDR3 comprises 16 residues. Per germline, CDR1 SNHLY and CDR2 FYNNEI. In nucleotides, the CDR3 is TGTGCCAGCAGTGAAGCTTTGAGGGTAGCTAACTATGGCTACACCTTC. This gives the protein CASSEALRVANYGYTF.

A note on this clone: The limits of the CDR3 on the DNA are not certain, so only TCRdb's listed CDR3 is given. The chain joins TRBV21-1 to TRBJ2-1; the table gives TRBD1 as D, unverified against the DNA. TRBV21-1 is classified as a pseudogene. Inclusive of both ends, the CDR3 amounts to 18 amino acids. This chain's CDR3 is CASSKVGTGALSYNEQFF.

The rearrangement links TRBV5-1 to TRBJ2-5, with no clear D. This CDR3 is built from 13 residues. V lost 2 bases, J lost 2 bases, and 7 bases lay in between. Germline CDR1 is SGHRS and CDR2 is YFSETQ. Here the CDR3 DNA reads TGCGCCAGCAGCTTCGACACGCAAGAGACCCAGTACTTC. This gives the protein CASSFDTQETQYF.

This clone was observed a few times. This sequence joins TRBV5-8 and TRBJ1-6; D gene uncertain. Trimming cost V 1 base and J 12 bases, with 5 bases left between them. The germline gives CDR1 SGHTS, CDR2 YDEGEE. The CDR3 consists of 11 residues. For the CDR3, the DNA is TGTGCCAGCAGCTTGAGGATACCCCTCCACTTT. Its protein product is CASSLRIPLHF.

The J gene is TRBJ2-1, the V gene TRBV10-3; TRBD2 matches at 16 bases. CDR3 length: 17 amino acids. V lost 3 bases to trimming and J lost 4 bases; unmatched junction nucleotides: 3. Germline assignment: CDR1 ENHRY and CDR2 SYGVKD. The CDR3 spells CAISDGTSGGAYNEQFF. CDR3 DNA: TGTGCCATCAGTGACGGGACTAGCGGGGGGGCATACAATGAGCAGTTCTTC.

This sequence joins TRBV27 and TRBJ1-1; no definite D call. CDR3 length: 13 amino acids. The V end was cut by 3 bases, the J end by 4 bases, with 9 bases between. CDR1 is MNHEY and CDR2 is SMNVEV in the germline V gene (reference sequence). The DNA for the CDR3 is TGTGCCAGCAGTTTTAGCCGGGTCACTGAAGCTTTCTTT. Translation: CASSFSRVTEAFF.

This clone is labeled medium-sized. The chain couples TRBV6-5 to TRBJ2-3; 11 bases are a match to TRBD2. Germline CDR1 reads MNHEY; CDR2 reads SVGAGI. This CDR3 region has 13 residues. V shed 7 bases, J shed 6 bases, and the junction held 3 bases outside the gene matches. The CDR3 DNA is TGTGCCAGCACGGCTAGCGGGGGGGATACGCAGTATTTT. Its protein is CASTASGGDTQYF.

CDR3 bases: TGTGCCAGCAAAGGGTTTAACTATGGCTACACCTTC. Amino acid sequence: CASKGFNYGYTF. The chain employs TRBV6-5 and TRBJ1-2, with D unclear. Germline values: CDR1 MNHEY, CDR2 SVGAGI. Deletions cut 7 bases from V and 1 base from J, with 7 bases between. The CDR3 runs to 12 residues.

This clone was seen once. The CDR3 DNA is TGCGCCAGCAGCGAAACCTCTGGCACAGTAAACACTGAAGCTTTCTTT. It codes for CASSETSGTVNTEAFF. The chain uses TRBV4-1 and TRBJ1-1; D gene ambiguous. This CDR3 is built from 16 residues. V gave up 5 bases and J gave up 2 bases, with 18 bases separating them. CDR1 is MGHRA, CDR2 YSYEKL, per germline.